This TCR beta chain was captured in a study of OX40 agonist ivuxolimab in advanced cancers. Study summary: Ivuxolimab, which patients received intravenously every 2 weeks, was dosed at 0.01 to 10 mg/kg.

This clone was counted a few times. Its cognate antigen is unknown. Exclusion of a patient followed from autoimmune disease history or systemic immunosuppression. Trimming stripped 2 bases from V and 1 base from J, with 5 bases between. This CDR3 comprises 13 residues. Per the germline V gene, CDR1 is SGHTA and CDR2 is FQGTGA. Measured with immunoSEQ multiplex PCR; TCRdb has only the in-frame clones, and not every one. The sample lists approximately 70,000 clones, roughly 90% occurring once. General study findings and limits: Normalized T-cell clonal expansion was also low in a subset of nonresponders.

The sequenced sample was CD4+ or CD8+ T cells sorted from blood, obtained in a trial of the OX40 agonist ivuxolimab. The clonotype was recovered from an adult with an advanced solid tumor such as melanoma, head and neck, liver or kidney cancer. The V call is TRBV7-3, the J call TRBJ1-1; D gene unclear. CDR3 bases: TGTGCCAGCAGCTTAGGTTCGAACACTGAAGCTTTCTTT. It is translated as CASSLGSNTEAFF.